The clone carrying this T cell receptor (beta chain) was seen only a few times. Its antigen is still unknown. The sample is drawn from a study of spatial heterogeneity in lung cancer. Study-level information: The study consistently detected more beta-chain than alpha-chain sequences.

Unique molecular identifiers, one per molecule, were present on every TCR cDNA molecule. Via MiXCR, TCRdb re-called the 5' RACE reads, giving one row per CDR3 protein. This table has about 15,000 distinct CDR3 sequences, about 18% appearing once. V was pared by 1 base and J by 9 bases, with 10 bases between. Germline-derived CDR1 and CDR2 are MNHEY and SVGEGT. This CDR3 has 13 amino acids. The time point: blood at routine non-recurrence follow-up after resection. Study results and caveats: At tumor resection, ubiquitous expanded TCRs were detected in blood more often than later.

The sequences come from PBMCs, collected at follow-up. The clonotype comes from a male donor with early-stage non-small cell lung cancer. V is TRBV6-2 or TRBV6-3 and J is TRBJ2-1; D is possibly TRBD1 (5 bases). CDR3 coding DNA: TGTGCCAGCAGTTACTTGGGGCTAGGTGAGCAGTTCTTC. Its protein product is CASSYLGLGEQFF.